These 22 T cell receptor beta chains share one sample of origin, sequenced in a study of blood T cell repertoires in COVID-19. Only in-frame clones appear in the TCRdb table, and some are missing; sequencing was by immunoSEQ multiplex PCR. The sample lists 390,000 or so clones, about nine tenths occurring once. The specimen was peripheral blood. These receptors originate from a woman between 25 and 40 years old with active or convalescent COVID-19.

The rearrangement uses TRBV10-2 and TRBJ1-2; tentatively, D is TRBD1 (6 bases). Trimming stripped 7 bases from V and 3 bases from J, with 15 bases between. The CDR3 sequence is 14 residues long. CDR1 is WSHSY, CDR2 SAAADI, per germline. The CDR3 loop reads CASTLGGADYGYTF. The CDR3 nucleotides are TGCGCCAGCACCCTGGGGGGGGCGGACTATGGCTACACCTTC.

Here the CDR3 reads CASSLGRSAGTGKLEQYF. The DNA of the CDR3 is TGTGCCAGCAGCTTGGGGCGAAGCGCAGGGACAGGGAAACTGGAGCAGTACTTC. J is TRBJ2-7 and V is TRBV5-6, with 9 nucleotides matching TRBD1. This CDR3 is 18 amino acids long. CDR1 and CDR2 from the germline V gene are SGHDT and YYEEEE. Losses at the gene ends were 0 bases for V and 7 bases for J; bases not matched to a gene: 17.

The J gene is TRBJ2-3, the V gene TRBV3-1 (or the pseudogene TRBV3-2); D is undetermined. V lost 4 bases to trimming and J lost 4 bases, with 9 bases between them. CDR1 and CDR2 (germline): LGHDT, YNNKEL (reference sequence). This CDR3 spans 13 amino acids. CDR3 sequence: CASSPPLADTQYF. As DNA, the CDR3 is TGTGCCAGCAGCCCCCCTCTCGCAGATACGCAGTATTTT.

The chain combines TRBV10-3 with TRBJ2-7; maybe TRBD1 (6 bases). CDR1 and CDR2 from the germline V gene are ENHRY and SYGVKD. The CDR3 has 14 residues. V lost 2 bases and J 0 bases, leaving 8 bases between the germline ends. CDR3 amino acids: CAISEGQNSYEQYF. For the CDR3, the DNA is TGTGCCATCAGTGAGGGACAGAACTCCTACGAGCAGTACTTC.

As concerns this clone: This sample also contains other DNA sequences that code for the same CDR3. The CDR3 nucleotides read TGTGCCAGCAGCCTACAGACTAGCGGGGGCTACAATGAGCAGTTCTTC. Amino acids: CASSLQTSGGYNEQFF. V is TRBV7-9 and J is TRBJ2-1, with 12 bases identical to TRBD2. Trimming cost V 5 bases and J 3 bases; bases outside gene matches: 5. In germline, CDR1 is SEHNR, CDR2 FQNEAQ (reference sequence). This CDR3 contains 16 residues. The complete variable domain, with remaining parts taken from reference TRBV7-9 and TRBJ2-1, reads DTGVSQNPRHKITKRGQNVTFRCDPISEHNRLYWYRQTLGQGPEFLTYFQNEAQLEKSRLLSDRFSAERPKGSFSTLEIQRTEQGDSAMYLCASSLQTSGGYNEQFFGPGTRLTVL.

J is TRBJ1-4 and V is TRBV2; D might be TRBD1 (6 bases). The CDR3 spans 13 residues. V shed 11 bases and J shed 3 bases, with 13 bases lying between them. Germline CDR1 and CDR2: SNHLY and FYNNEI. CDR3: CAVPGAANEKLFF. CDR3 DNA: TGTGCCGTCCCAGGGGCGGCTAATGAAAAACTGTTTTTT.

CDR3 in DNA: TGCGCCAGCAGCTTGTTACGTGGGGAGTCACCCCTCCACTTT. It codes for CASSLLRGESPLHF. This chain links TRBV5-1 with TRBJ1-6; D gene uncertain. Germline values: CDR1 SGHRS, CDR2 YFSETQ. This CDR3 contains 14 residues. V lost 1 base and J lost 10, with 12 bases in between.

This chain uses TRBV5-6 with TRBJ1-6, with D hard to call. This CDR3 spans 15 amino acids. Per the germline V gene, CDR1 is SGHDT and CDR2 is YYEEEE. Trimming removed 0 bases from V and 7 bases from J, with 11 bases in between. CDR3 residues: CASSLDRGLNSPLHF. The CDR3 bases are TGTGCCAGCAGCTTGGACCGGGGATTAAATTCACCCCTCCACTTT.

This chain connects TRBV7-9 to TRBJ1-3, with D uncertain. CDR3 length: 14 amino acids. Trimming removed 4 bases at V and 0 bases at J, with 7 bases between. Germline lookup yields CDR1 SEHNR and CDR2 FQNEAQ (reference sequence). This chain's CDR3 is CASSSENSGNTIYF. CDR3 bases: TGTGCCAGCAGCTCGGAGAACTCTGGAAACACCATATATTTT.

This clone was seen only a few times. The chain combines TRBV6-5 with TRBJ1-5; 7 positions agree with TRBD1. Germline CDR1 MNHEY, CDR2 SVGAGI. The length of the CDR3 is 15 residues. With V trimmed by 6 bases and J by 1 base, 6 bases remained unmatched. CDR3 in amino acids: CASRPGTASNQPQHF. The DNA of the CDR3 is TGTGCCAGCAGGCCGGGGACAGCGAGCAATCAGCCCCAGCATTTT.

The CDR3, as DNA: TGCGCCAGCAGCGCAGGGGCCTCCTTTCAAGAGACCCAGTACTTC. It is translated as CASSAGASFQETQYF. The V call is TRBV5-1, the J call TRBJ2-5; maybe TRBD1 (6 bases). CDR3 length: 15 residues. Germline V CDR1 and CDR2: SGHRS, YFSETQ. Trimming removed 4 bases at V and 2 bases at J, with 15 bases between.

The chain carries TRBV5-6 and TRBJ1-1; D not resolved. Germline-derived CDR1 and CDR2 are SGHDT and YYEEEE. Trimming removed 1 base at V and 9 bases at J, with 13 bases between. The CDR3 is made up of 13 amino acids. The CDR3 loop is CASSLSPIPQAFF. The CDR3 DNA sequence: TGTGCCAGCAGCTTGTCCCCTATACCCCAAGCTTTCTTT.

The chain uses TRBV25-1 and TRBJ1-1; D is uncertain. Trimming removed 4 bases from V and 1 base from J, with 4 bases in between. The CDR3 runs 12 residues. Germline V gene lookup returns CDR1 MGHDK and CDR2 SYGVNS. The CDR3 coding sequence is TGTGCCAGCAGTGCCCAGAACACTGAAGCTTTCTTT. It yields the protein CASSAQNTEAFF.

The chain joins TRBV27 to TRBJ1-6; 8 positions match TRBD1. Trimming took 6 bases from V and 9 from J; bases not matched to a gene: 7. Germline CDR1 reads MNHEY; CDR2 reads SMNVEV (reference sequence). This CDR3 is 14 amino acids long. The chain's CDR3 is CASRFDQGASPLHF. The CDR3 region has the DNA TGTGCCAGCAGATTCGATCAGGGGGCTTCACCCCTCCACTTT.

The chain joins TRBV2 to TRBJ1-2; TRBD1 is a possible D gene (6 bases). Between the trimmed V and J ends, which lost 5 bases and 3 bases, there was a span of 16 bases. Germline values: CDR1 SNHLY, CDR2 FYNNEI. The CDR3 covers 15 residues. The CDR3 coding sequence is TGTGCCAGCAGTAAAGGCTACAGGGAAGACTATGGCTACACCTTC. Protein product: CASSKGYREDYGYTF. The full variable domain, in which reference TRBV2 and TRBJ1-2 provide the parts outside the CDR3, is EPEVTQTPSHQVTQMGQEVILRCVPISNHLYFYWYRQILGQKVEFLVSFYNNEISEKSEIFDDQFSVERPDGSNFTLKIRSTKLEDSAMYFCASSKGYREDYGYTFGSGTRLTVV.

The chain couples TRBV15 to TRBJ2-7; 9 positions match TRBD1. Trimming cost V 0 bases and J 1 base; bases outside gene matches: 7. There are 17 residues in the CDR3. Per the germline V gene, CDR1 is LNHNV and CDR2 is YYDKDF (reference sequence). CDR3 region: CATSRDLFGTGSYEQYF. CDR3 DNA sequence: TGTGCCACCAGCAGAGATCTATTTGGGACAGGGTCCTACGAGCAGTACTTC. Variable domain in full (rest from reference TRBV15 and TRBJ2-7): DAMVIQNPRYQVTQFGKPVTLSCSQTLNHNVMYWYQQKSSQAPKLLFHYYDKDFNNEADTPDNFQSRRPNTSFCFLDIRSPGLGDTAMYLCATSRDLFGTGSYEQYFGPGTRLTVT.

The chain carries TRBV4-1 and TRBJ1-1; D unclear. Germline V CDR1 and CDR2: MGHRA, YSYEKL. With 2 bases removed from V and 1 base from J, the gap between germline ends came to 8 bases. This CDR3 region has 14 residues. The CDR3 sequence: CASSQFPRNTEAFF. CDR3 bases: TGCGCCAGCAGCCAATTCCCCCGGAACACTGAAGCTTTCTTT.

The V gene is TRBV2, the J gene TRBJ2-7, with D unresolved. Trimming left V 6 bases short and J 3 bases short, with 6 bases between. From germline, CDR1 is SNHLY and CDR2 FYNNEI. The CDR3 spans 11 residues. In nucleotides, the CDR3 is TGTGCCAGCAGCACTCTCTACGAGCAGTACTTC. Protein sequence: CASSTLYEQYF.

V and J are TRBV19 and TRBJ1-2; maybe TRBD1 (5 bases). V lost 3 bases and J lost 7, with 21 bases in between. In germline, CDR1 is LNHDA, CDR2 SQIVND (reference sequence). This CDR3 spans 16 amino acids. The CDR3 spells CASSIVRVGRETGYTF. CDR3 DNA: TGTGCCAGTAGTATTGTCCGGGTGGGCAGGGAAACTGGCTACACCTTC.

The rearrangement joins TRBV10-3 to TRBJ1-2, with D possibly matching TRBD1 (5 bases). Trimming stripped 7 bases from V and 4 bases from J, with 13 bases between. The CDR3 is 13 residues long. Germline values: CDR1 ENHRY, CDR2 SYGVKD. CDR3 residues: CAINYRGLYGYTF. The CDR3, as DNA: TGTGCCATCAATTATCGGGGACTCTATGGCTACACCTTC.

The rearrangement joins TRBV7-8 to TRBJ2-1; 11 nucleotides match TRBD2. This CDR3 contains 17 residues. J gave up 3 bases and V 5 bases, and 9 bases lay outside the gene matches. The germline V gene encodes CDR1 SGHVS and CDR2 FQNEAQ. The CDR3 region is CASSPLTSGSVYNEQFF. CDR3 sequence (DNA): TGTGCCAGCAGCCCCCTCACTAGCGGGAGCGTCTACAATGAGCAGTTCTTC.

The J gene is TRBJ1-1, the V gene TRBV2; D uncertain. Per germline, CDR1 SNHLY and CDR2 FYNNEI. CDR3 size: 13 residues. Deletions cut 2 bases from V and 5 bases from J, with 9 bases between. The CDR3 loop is CASSENWRTEAFF. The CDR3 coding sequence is TGTGCCAGCAGTGAAAACTGGAGGACTGAAGCTTTCTTT.